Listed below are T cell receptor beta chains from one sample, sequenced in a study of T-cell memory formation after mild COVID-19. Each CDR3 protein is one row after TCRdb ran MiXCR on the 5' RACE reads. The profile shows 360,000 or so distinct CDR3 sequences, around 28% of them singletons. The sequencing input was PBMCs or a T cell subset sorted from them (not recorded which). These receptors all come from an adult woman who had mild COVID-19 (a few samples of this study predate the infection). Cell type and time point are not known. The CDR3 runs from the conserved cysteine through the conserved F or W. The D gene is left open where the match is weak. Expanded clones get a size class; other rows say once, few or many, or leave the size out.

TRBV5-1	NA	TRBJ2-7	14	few	TGCGCCAGCAGCCCTTCGTACGGAGACTACGAGCAGTACTTC	CASSPSYGDYEQYF
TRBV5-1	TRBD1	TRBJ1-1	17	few	TGCGCCAGCAGTAGAACAGGGGTTGTCCAGGGGAACACTGAAGCTTTCTTT	CASSRTGVVQGNTEAFF
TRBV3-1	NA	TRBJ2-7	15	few	TGTGCCAGCAGCCACTATAGGACCCTCTTATACGAGCAGTACTTC	CASSHYRTLLYEQYF
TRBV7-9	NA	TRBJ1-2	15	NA	TGTGCCAGCAGCTTAGCAGGGGAAACTAACTATGGCTACACCTTC	CASSLAGETNYGYTF
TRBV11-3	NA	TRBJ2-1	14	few	TGTGCCAGCAGCTCGGGACGGACTGTGGATGAGCAGTTCTTC	CASSSGRTVDEQFF
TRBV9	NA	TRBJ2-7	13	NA	TGTGCCAGCAGCGTAGAGGCACCGGGCGAGCAGTACTTC	CASSVEAPGEQYF
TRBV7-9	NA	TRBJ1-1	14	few	TGTGCCAGCAGCCCGAGGGGATCGAACACTGAAGCTTTCTTT	CASSPRGSNTEAFF
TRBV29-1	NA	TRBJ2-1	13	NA	TGCAGCGCCACCGGGCCTGTGGTCCATGAGCAGTTCTTC	CSATGPVVHEQFF
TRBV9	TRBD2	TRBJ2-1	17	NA	TGTGCCAGCAGCGTAGTCCGGACTAGCGGGACAAACAATGAGCAGTTCTTC	CASSVVRTSGTNNEQFF
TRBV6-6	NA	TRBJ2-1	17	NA	TGTGCCAGCCAGCTTCAAATGTCCGTGGCAGGGCTTGATGAGCAGTTCTTC	CASQLQMSVAGLDEQFF
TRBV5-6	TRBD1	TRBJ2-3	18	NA	TGTGCCAGCAGCCTATTTCGGACTGAGGGACAGCCATTGGATACGCAGTATTTT	CASSLFRTEGQPLDTQYF
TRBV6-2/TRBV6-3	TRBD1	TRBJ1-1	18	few	TGTGCCAGCAGTTACAGCCCGGACAGGGCCATAATGAACACTGAAGCTTTCTTT	CASSYSPDRAIMNTEAFF
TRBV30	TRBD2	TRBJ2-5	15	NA	TGTGCCTGGACCCCGGGACTAGCGGGATTGAAGACCCAGTACTTC	CAWTPGLAGLKTQYF
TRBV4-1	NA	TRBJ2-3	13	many	TGCGCCAGCAGCCGAGTGGTGGGAGATACGCAGTATTTT	CASSRVVGDTQYF
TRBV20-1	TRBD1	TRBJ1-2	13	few	TGCAGTGCGACTAACAGGGGTGTCTATGGCTACACCTTC	CSATNRGVYGYTF
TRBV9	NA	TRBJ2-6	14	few	TGTGCCAGCAGCGCCCACTCTGGGGCCAACGTCCTGACTTTC	CASSAHSGANVLTF
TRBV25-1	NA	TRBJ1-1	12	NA	TGTGCCAGCAGCGGACGGGCGGTTGAAGCTTTCTTT	CASSGRAVEAFF
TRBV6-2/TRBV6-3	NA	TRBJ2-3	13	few	TGTGCCAGCAGTTACTTTACTGGGGATACGCAGTATTTT	CASSYFTGDTQYF
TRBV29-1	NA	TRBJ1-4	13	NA	TGCAGCGTCCGGGGAGGGAGCAATGAAAAACTGTTTTTT	CSVRGGSNEKLFF
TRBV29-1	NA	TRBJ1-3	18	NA	TGCAGCGTAGCTCGGACGGACCCCTTTAGATCCTCTGGAAACACCATATATTTT	CSVARTDPFRSSGNTIYF
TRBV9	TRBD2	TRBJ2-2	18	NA	TGTGCCAGCAGCGTAGAAGGGTTGAGGACTAGGAGGATCGGGGAGCTGTTTTTT	CASSVEGLRTRRIGELFF
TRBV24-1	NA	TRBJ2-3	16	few	TGTGCCACCAGTGATTTCGGCGGGAAGGGGACAGATACGCAGTATTTT	CATSDFGGKGTDTQYF
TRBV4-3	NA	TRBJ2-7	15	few	TGCGCCAGCAGCCAAATGCAGGGTATAACTAACGAGCAGTACTTC	CASSQMQGITNEQYF
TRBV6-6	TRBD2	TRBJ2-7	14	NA	TGTGCCAGCAGAGACGGACTAGCGGGCTACGAGCAGTACTTC	CASRDGLAGYEQYF
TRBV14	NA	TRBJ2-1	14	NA	TGTGCCACCATCGGCCTAGCGACGAGGAATGAGCAGTTCTTC	CATIGLATRNEQFF
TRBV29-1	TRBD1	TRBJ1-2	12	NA	TGCAGCGTTTACAGGGGTCGGTCTGGCTACACCTTC	CSVYRGRSGYTF
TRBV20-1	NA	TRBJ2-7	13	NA	TGCAGTGCCCGCGACAGGCACTCCTACGAGCAGTACTTC	CSARDRHSYEQYF
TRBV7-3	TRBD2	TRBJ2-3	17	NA	TGTGCCAGCAGTAAAGGGACTAGCGGGAGGGCCACAGATACGCAGTATTTT	CASSKGTSGRATDTQYF
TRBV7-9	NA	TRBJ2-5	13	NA	TGTGCCAGCAGCTTAGCGCGACTAGAACCCCAGTACTTC	CASSLARLEPQYF
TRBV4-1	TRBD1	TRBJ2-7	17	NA	TGCGCCAGCAGCCAACCGCTGGCGACAGGGGGAACCTACGAGCAGTACTTC	CASSQPLATGGTYEQYF
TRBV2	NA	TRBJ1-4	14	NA	TGTGCCAGCAGTGCCGCAAGTCCCTGGTTGGAACTGTTTTTT	CASSAASPWLELFF
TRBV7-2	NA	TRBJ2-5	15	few	TGTGCCAGCAGTTCCCCCGTCCGGGCGGGGGAGACCCAGTACTTC	CASSSPVRAGETQYF
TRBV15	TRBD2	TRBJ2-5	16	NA	TGTGCCACCAGCAGCGGACTAGCGGGGGGGATAGAGACCCAGTACTTC	CATSSGLAGGIETQYF
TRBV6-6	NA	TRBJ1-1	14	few	TGTGCCAGCAGAGATTCAGGGTACCGGACTGAAGCTTTCTTT	CASRDSGYRTEAFF
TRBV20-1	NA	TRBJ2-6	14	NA	TGCAGTGCTAGGCGCGGACCTGGGGCCAACGTCCTGACTTTC	CSARRGPGANVLTF